A single sample is the source of the 9 T cell receptor beta chains below, sequenced in a study of Ad26.COV2.S vaccination and SARS-CoV-2 variants. The treatment is: around 19 received Ad26.COV2.S at low or high dose, single or two shots; several received placebo; per-sample allocation not given. Following the first vaccine or placebo injection, samples were taken on day 63. The assay was immunoSEQ multiplex PCR, and TCRdb's table has in-frame clones only and misses some. Of 300,000 to 400,000 clones listed, over 80% are singletons. Source: peripheral blood, taken in a trial of Ad26.COV2.S vaccine versus placebo. The receptors derive from a person between 18 and 59 years old who received the Ad26.COV2.S COVID-19 vaccine or a placebo.

The chain carries TRBV30 and TRBJ2-5, with D uncertain. There are 13 residues in the CDR3. Germline CDR1 and CDR2: GTSNPN and SVGIG (reference sequence). Between the trimmed V and J ends, which lost 0 bases and 1 base, there was a span of 6 bases. The CDR3 sequence is CAWSVRSQETQYF. CDR3 nucleotides: TGTGCCTGGAGTGTAAGAAGCCAAGAGACCCAGTACTTC.

J is TRBJ1-5 and V is TRBV6-1; no definite D call. The CDR3 has 15 residues. Trimming left V 2 bases short and J 1 base short, with 9 bases between. Germline V gives CDR1 MNHNS, CDR2 SASEGT. The CDR3 reads CASSELGGSNQPQHF. CDR3 nucleotide sequence: TGTGCCAGCAGTGAACTCGGAGGGAGCAATCAGCCCCAGCATTTT.

CDR3 in amino acids: CASSLYSADTQYF. The CDR3 DNA follows: TGTGCCAGCAGCTTATACTCGGCAGATACGCAGTATTTT. J is TRBJ2-3 and V is TRBV7-2; D call uncertain. The CDR3 is made up of 13 amino acids. Trimming took off 2 bases at V and 4 bases at J, with 7 bases between the two ends. Germline V CDR1 and CDR2: SGHTA, FQGNSA. Supplemented by reference TRBV7-2 and TRBJ2-3, the full variable domain reads GAGVSQSPSNKVTEKGKDVELRCDPISGHTALYWYRQSLGQGLEFLIYFQGNSAPDKSGLPSDRFSAERTGGSVSTLTIQRTQQEDSAVYLCASSLYSADTQYFGPGTRLTVL.

The chain uses TRBV7-8 and TRBJ1-4, with TRBD1 identical over 11 bases. This CDR3 region has 16 residues. Trimming took 1 base from V and 8 from J; bases not matched to a gene: 6. CDR1 is SGHVS, CDR2 FQNEAQ, per germline. CDR3 DNA sequence: TGTGCCAGCAGCTTAGAAGGACAGGGGGCGGGCGAAAAACTGTTTTTT. This codes for CASSLEGQGAGEKLFF.

This clone was detected only once. V gene TRBV28 combines with J gene TRBJ1-5, with D possibly matching TRBD1 (5 bases). The CDR3 spans 16 residues. Trimming left V 4 bases short and J 3 bases short, with 16 bases between. Germline-derived CDR1 and CDR2 are MDHEN and SYDVKM. CDR3 sequence: CASSSTARGNNQPQHF. CDR3 coding DNA: TGTGCCAGCAGTTCCACCGCTCGGGGGAACAATCAGCCCCAGCATTTT.

The chain joins TRBV7-2 to TRBJ1-2; perhaps TRBD1 as D (6 bases). This CDR3 spans 13 amino acids. Trimming left V 0 bases short and J 7 bases short, with 9 bases between. Germline-derived CDR1 and CDR2 are SGHTA and FQGNSA. CDR3 nucleotide sequence: TGTGCCAGCAGCTTAGCCGTAGGGGGTGGCTACACCTTC. It yields the protein CASSLAVGGGYTF.

The chain combines TRBV19 with TRBJ2-1; the D gene is possibly TRBD1 (6 bases). Germline-derived CDR1 and CDR2 are LNHDA and SQIVND (reference sequence). CDR3 length: 16 residues. Trimming left V 0 bases short and J 7 bases short, with 16 bases between. CDR3 loop: CASSIDRVVTGNEQFF. In DNA form, the CDR3 reads TGTGCCAGTAGTATAGATCGTGTGGTGACAGGTAATGAGCAGTTCTTC.

The CDR3 DNA is TGTGCCAGCAGTCCAGGGGGTAACACTGAAGCTTTCTTT. Translated: CASSPGGNTEAFF. V and J are TRBV11-2 and TRBJ1-1; 7 bases agree with TRBD1. The CDR3 runs 13 residues. V lost 6 bases, J lost 2 bases, and 3 bases stayed unmatched. Germline CDR1 SGHAT, CDR2 FQNNGV.

This clone showed up just once. V usage is TRBV3-1 (or the pseudogene TRBV3-2) and J usage is TRBJ1-5, with D possibly TRBD1 on 6 matching bases. V was pared by 3 bases and J by 2 bases, with 11 bases between. This CDR3 has 15 amino acids. Looked up from germline, CDR1 is LGHDT and CDR2 is YNNKEL (reference sequence). CDR3 nucleotides: TGTGCCAGCAGCCATACAGGGACGGGCAATCAGCCCCAGCATTTT. It encodes CASSHTGTGNQPQHF.